This TCR beta chain was profiled in a study of identifying expanded T cells in peripheral blood. The method was immunoSEQ multiplex PCR; TCRdb's version includes in-frame clones alone and lacks a portion of them. In the table there are about 85,000 clones, more than 75% of which are singletons. This clone came up a few times. Its antigen remains unknown. Study outcomes and limitations: Clone count variance between approximately two-week samples rose with total template count. Technical replicates showed roughly 1.2 changed clones; two weeks 15 to 20; four weeks 19.

Germline-derived CDR1 and CDR2 are ENHRY and SYGVKD. This CDR3 spans 13 amino acids. Trimming left V 4 bases short and J 2 bases short, with 3 bases between. The sample was blood. This TCR was sampled from a person aged 18 to 70 in good health. The chain is built from TRBV10-3 and TRBJ2-6; D not certain. The CDR3 bases are TGTGCCATCAGTGTCGCTGGGGCCAACGTCCTGACTTTC. Amino acid sequence: CAISVAGANVLTF.